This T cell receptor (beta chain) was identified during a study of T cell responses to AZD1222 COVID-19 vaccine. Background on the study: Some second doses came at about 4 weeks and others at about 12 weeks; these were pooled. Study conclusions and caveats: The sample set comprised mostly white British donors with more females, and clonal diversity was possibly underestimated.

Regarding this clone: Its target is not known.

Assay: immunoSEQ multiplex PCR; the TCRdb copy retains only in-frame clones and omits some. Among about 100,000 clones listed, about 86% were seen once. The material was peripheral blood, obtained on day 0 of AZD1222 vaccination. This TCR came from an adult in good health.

This CDR3 is CASSIGPMGYYEQYF. The CDR3 DNA reads TGTGCCAGTAGTATCGGCCCGATGGGGTATTACGAGCAGTACTTC. This chain connects TRBV19 to TRBJ2-7; D gene ambiguous. CDR3 length equals 15 residues. Trimming removed 3 bases from V and 4 bases from J, with 16 bases in between. CDR1 is LNHDA and CDR2 is SQIVND in the germline V gene (reference sequence). The full variable domain, in which reference TRBV19 and TRBJ2-7 provide the parts outside the CDR3, is DGGITQSPKYLFRKEGQNVTLSCEQNLNHDAMYWYRQDPGQGLRLIYYSQIVNDFQKGDIAEGYSVSREKKESFPLTVTSAQKNPTAFYLCASSIGPMGYYEQYFGPGTRLTVT.